These 29 T cell receptor beta chains originate from one sample sequenced in a study of technical replicates of blood from a few donors. Assay: immunoSEQ multiplex PCR; the TCRdb copy retains only in-frame clones and omits some. The repertoire holds some 60,000 clones, with roughly 89% as singletons. Sequencing was performed on PBMCs. The receptors shown here come from a human donor in good health. Some clones in this sample may be carry-over from other donors' samples.

The J gene is TRBJ2-7, the V gene TRBV7-2; D is unresolved. Between the trimmed V and J ends, which lost 1 base and 3 bases, there was a span of 13 bases. Germline V CDR1 and CDR2: SGHTA, FQGNSA. CDR3 length equals 15 residues. The DNA of the CDR3 is TGTGCCAGCAGCTTAGGCTGGGCCGGTTTCTACGAGCAGTACTTC. It translates to CASSLGWAGFYEQYF.

The J gene is TRBJ1-6, the V gene TRBV10-2; D not certain. CDR1 is WSHSY and CDR2 is SAAADI in the germline V gene. This CDR3 has 14 amino acids. V was pared by 2 bases and J by 9 bases, with 11 bases between. CDR3 loop: CASSEAGGSSPLHF. The CDR3 nucleotides are TGCGCCAGCAGTGAGGCAGGAGGTAGTTCACCCCTCCACTTT.

CDR3 bases: TGTGCCAGCAGCGTAATAGGGGGCACTGAAGCTTTCTTT. Protein product: CASSVIGGTEAFF. This chain connects TRBV9 to TRBJ1-1, with D perhaps matching TRBD1 (6 bases). Looked up from germline, CDR1 is SGDLS and CDR2 is YYNGEE. V lost 1 base and J lost 4, with 8 bases in between. The CDR3 extends over 13 amino acids. The variable domain in full, with the rest retrieved from reference TRBV9 and TRBJ1-1, is DSGVTQTPKHLITATGQRVTLRCSPRSGDLSVYWYQQSLDQGLQFLIQYYNGEERAKGNILERFSAQQFPDLHSELNLSSLELGDSALYFCASSVIGGTEAFFGQGTRLTVV.

The V call is TRBV5-1, the J call TRBJ2-5, with a possible D match to TRBD2 (6 bases). The CDR3 totals 16 residues. Trimming left V 2 bases short and J 1 base short, with 15 bases between. CDR1 is SGHRS and CDR2 is YFSETQ in the germline V gene. CDR3 bases: TGCGCCAGCAGCTTTCTCCCGACCGGGAGCCAAGAGACCCAGTACTTC. Encoded protein: CASSFLPTGSQETQYF.

The V call is TRBV4-3, the J call TRBJ2-3, with D perhaps matching TRBD1 (6 bases). CDR3 length equals 14 residues. Germline values: CDR1 LGHNA, CDR2 YSLEER. Trimming took off 0 bases at V and 6 bases at J, with 10 bases between the two ends. The CDR3 DNA reads TGCGCCAGCAGCCAAGAGACAGGATGGGATACGCAGTATTTT. Translation gives CASSQETGWDTQYF.

J is TRBJ2-5 and V is TRBV28; D is perhaps TRBD2 (5 bases). The ends were cut back, 2 bases at V and 8 bases at J, with 15 bases in the middle. The CDR3 extends over 14 amino acids. CDR1 is MDHEN, CDR2 SYDVKM, per germline. In DNA form, the CDR3 reads TGTGCCAGCAGTTTACGGACTGGGTCGAGCACCCAGTACTTC. This codes for CASSLRTGSSTQYF.

V and J are TRBV7-9 and TRBJ2-7; TRBD2 agrees at 8 bases. From germline, CDR1 is SEHNR and CDR2 FQNEAQ (reference sequence). V dropped 5 bases and J dropped 6; count of bases not matched to a gene: 15. The CDR3 totals 16 residues. The CDR3 protein is CASSPLKGGGLLEQYF. The CDR3 region has the DNA TGTGCCAGCAGCCCCCTAAAGGGCGGGGGGCTGCTCGAGCAGTACTTC.

This clone came up a few times. The chain recombines TRBV11-2 with TRBJ1-1, with D possibly matching TRBD1 (5 bases). Germline CDR1 SGHAT, CDR2 FQNNGV. V lost 1 base to trimming and J lost 4 bases, with 7 bases between them. This CDR3 has 13 residues. CDR3 DNA sequence: TGTGCCAGCAGCTTAGTCCAGGGCACTGAAGCTTTCTTT. It codes for CASSLVQGTEAFF.

The DNA for the CDR3 is TGTGCCAGCAGCGGTAGCGGGGGCGGGTCCGGGGAGACCCAGTACTTC. Its protein product is CASSGSGGGSGETQYF. V gene TRBV11-2 combines with J gene TRBJ2-5; 9 nucleotides align to TRBD2. The CDR3 spans 16 residues. Germline V gene sequence: CDR1 SGHAT, CDR2 FQNNGV. V gave up 5 bases and J gave up 5 bases; unmatched junction bases: 12.

V usage is TRBV10-3 and J usage is TRBJ2-5; 9 positions agree with TRBD1. J gave up 0 bases and V 10 bases, and 6 bases lay outside the gene matches. Germline V gene lookup returns CDR1 ENHRY and CDR2 SYGVKD. The CDR3 is 14 residues long. The CDR3 loop reads CATNRDRDQETQYF. In nucleotides, the CDR3 is TGTGCCACCAACCGGGACAGGGACCAAGAGACCCAGTACTTC.

The DNA for the CDR3 is TGCGCCAGCCGGACTAGCGGGGACCAAGAGACCCAGTACTTC. This sequence encodes CASRTSGDQETQYF. The V and J genes are TRBV5-1 and TRBJ2-5; TRBD2 matches at 12 bases. The germline gives CDR1 SGHRS, CDR2 YFSETQ. Trimming cost V 7 bases and J 0 bases; bases outside gene matches: 1. This CDR3 has 14 amino acids.

V gene TRBV10-3 combines with J gene TRBJ2-7; TRBD1 matches at 12 bases. The CDR3 totals 17 residues. After removal of 0 bases from V and 2 bases from J, the junction contained 5 bases not matched to a gene. CDR1 is ENHRY, CDR2 SYGVKD, per germline. In DNA form, the CDR3 reads TGTGCCATCAGTGAGTCAACCTGGGACAGGGGGCCCTACGAGCAGTACTTC. Translated, it gives CAISESTWDRGPYEQYF.

There are a few counts of this clone. This rearrangement joins TRBV9 to TRBJ2-7; 8 nucleotides agree with TRBD2. J was trimmed by 5 bases and V by 3 bases; bases with no gene match: 7. The CDR3 loop spans 14 amino acids. The germline V gene has CDR1 SGDLS and CDR2 YYNGEE. CDR3: CASSGLAGSDEQYF. The CDR3, as DNA: TGTGCCAGCAGCGGATTAGCGGGGAGTGACGAGCAGTACTTC.

The rearrangement joins TRBV5-1 to TRBJ2-7; D gene ambiguous. Trimming left V 4 bases short and J 0 bases short, with 11 bases between. This CDR3 is 14 amino acids long. Germline V lookup: CDR1 SGHRS, CDR2 YFSETQ. The CDR3: CASSQLQLSYEQYF. The CDR3 DNA reads TGCGCCAGCAGCCAATTGCAACTCTCCTACGAGCAGTACTTC. The full variable domain, rest sourced from reference TRBV5-1 and TRBJ2-7, is KAGVTQTPRYLIKTRGQQVTLSCSPISGHRSVSWYQQTPGQGLQFLFEYFSETQRNKGNFPGRFSGRQFSNSRSEMNVSTLELGDSALYLCASSQLQLSYEQYFGPGTRLTVT.

The rearrangement uses TRBV6-5 and TRBJ2-3; 14 nucleotides agree with TRBD2. The CDR3 loop spans 16 amino acids. With V trimmed by 4 bases and J by 1 base, 1 base remained unmatched. CDR1 is MNHEY and CDR2 is SVGAGI in the germline V gene. CDR3 region: CASSSGLAGGTDTQYF. CDR3 coding DNA: TGTGCCAGCAGTTCGGGACTAGCGGGAGGCACAGATACGCAGTATTTT.

This sequence joins TRBV9 and TRBJ2-5; 10 bases are a match to TRBD2. Germline CDR1 reads SGDLS; CDR2 reads YYNGEE. The CDR3 has 15 residues. V trimming: 0 bases; J trimming: 4 bases; junction bases outside the gene matches: 3. Written as DNA, the CDR3 is TGTGCCAGCAGCGTAGCCAGCGGGGGGGTAGAGACCCAGTACTTC. Protein sequence: CASSVASGGVETQYF.

CDR3 residues: CATPLGTSGNQETQYF. The CDR3 nucleotides are TGTGCCACCCCCCTCGGGACTAGCGGGAACCAAGAGACCCAGTACTTC. J is TRBJ2-5 and V is TRBV19, with 13 bases aligning to TRBD2. In germline, CDR1 is LNHDA, CDR2 SQIVND (reference sequence). The CDR3 has 16 amino acids. With V trimmed by 10 bases and J by 0 bases, 8 bases remained unmatched.

CDR3 loop: CASSRGAGFDEQFF. The CDR3 coding sequence is TGTGCCAGCTCACGGGGTGCGGGGTTCGATGAGCAGTTCTTC. The chain combines TRBV18 with TRBJ2-1; D might be TRBD2 (6 bases). Germline loops: CDR1 KGHSH, CDR2 LQKENI. CDR3 length equals 14 residues. With 4 bases removed from V and 8 bases from J, the gap between germline ends came to 15 bases. Together with reference TRBV18 and TRBJ2-1, the CDR3 gives the full variable domain: NAGVMQNPRHLVRRRGQEARLRCSPMKGHSHVYWYRQLPEEGLKFMVYLQKENIIDESGMPKERFSAEFPKEGPSILRIQQVVRGDSAAYFCASSRGAGFDEQFFGPGTRLTVL.

DNA for the CDR3: TGCGCCAGCAGCCGGGACTTAAAAGAGACCCAGTACTTC. This encodes CASSRDLKETQYF. The V and J genes are TRBV5-1 and TRBJ2-5; tentatively, D is TRBD2 (6 bases). V lost 4 bases, J lost 3 bases, and 10 bases lay in between. The germline V gene has CDR1 SGHRS and CDR2 YFSETQ. The CDR3 contains 13 residues.

The chain has TRBV30 and TRBJ2-3, with 8 bases lining up with TRBD2. Germline loops: CDR1 GTSNPN, CDR2 SVGIG (reference sequence). This CDR3 spans 14 amino acids. V was clipped by 1 base and J by 5 bases; unmatched bases: 5. CDR3 in amino acids: CAWSGVAGRDTQYF. In nucleotides, the CDR3 is TGTGCCTGGAGTGGTGTAGCGGGAAGAGATACGCAGTATTTT.

The chain has TRBV7-3 and TRBJ2-7; a possible D gene is TRBD1 (6 bases). V lost 2 bases to trimming and J lost 8 bases, with 13 bases between them. CDR1 is SGHTA, CDR2 FQGTGA, per germline. CDR3 length equals 13 residues. CDR3 region: CASSLRSQGQQYF. DNA of the CDR3: TGTGCCAGCAGCTTACGCTCCCAGGGGCAGCAGTACTTC.

The table lists this clone with a few counts. DNA of the CDR3: TGTGCCAGCAGTTCCTTAGTAGAACCCCAGCATTTT. Its protein is CASSSLVEPQHF. The chain joins TRBV28 to TRBJ1-5; D is unclear. Germline CDR1 reads MDHEN; CDR2 reads SYDVKM. The CDR3 contains 12 residues. Trimming shortened V by 4 bases and J by 10 bases, and 11 bases separated the two germline ends.

V usage is TRBV13 and J usage is TRBJ1-5, with D unresolved. The CDR3 runs to 15 residues. The germline V gene encodes CDR1 PRHDT and CDR2 FYEKMQ (reference sequence). The V end was cut by 0 bases, the J end by 3 bases, with 9 bases between. In DNA form, the CDR3 reads TGTGCCAGCAGCTTAGGCCGGGGTTCCAATCAGCCCCAGCATTTT. Translated, it gives CASSLGRGSNQPQHF.

The chain links TRBV7-9 to TRBJ2-7; 9 bases match TRBD2. The CDR3 consists of 16 residues. Germline CDR1 SEHNR, CDR2 FQNEAQ (reference sequence). V lost 5 bases and J lost 5; bases outside the gene matches: 13. CDR3 amino acids: CASSLVGAGGPHEQYF. Written as DNA, the CDR3 is TGTGCCAGCAGCCTCGTCGGGGCGGGAGGGCCCCACGAGCAGTACTTC.

The chain uses TRBV2 and TRBJ2-3, with TRBD2 matching 14 bases. The V gene end was trimmed by 5 bases and the J gene end by 10 bases; junction bases not matched to a gene: 8. Germline CDR1 and CDR2: SNHLY and FYNNEI. The CDR3 loop spans 15 amino acids. CDR3 loop: CASSQGLAGESAQYF. CDR3 DNA: TGTGCCAGCAGTCAGGGACTAGCGGGGGAGTCTGCGCAGTATTTT.

The V call is TRBV14, the J call TRBJ1-3; no definite D call. CDR1 SGHDN and CDR2 FVKESK come from the germline V gene. Trimming took off 4 bases at V and 0 bases at J, with 13 bases between the two ends. CDR3 size: 16 residues. The CDR3 is CASSPRSPSSGNTIYF. CDR3 coding DNA: TGTGCCAGCAGCCCGAGGAGTCCCAGCTCTGGAAACACCATATATTTT.

The rearrangement uses TRBV19 and TRBJ1-2; D gene uncertain. Germline loops: CDR1 LNHDA, CDR2 SQIVND (reference sequence). The CDR3 loop spans 13 amino acids. Trimming stripped 5 bases from V and 3 bases from J, with 10 bases between. CDR3 sequence reads: CASSRTGDYGYTF. DNA for the CDR3: TGTGCCAGTAGTCGAACCGGTGACTATGGCTACACCTTC.

V and J are TRBV6-5 and TRBJ2-7; possible D gene TRBD1, 6 bases. The germline V gene has CDR1 MNHEY and CDR2 SVGAGI. CDR3 size: 15 residues. The ends were cut back, 5 bases at V and 2 bases at J, with 16 bases in the middle. In nucleotides, the CDR3 is TGTGCCAGCAGTGCTCCAGGGGAAGGCACCTACGAGCAGTACTTC. Amino acids: CASSAPGEGTYEQYF.

The chain has TRBV7-9 and TRBJ1-2; 7 nucleotides line up with TRBD1. The CDR3 consists of 14 residues. Per the germline V gene, CDR1 is SEHNR and CDR2 is FQNEAQ (reference sequence). J was trimmed by 0 bases and V by 6 bases; bases with no gene match: 4. Here the CDR3 DNA reads TGTGCCAGCAGTACAGGGGTCGCTAACTATGGCTACACCTTC. It is translated as CASSTGVANYGYTF.